This T cell receptor beta chain was documented in a study of blood T cell repertoires in COVID-19. In the study overall: Specimens from acute and convalescent COVID-19 originated in the United States, Italy and Spain.

Authors' methods: Nucleated cell number was recorded as an estimate derived from reference gene primer amplification. Method: immunoSEQ multiplex PCR; TCRdb's copy keeps in-frame clones and lacks some. V and J calls and clone size are given by that table; D and trimming were obtained from the DNA. This table has nearly 300,000 clones, roughly 90% appearing once. Cohort allocation depended upon clinical history that participants reported. The CDR3 is 14 residues long, ends included. Germline CDR1 reads MGHDK; CDR2 reads SYGVNS. Turning to this clone: Because the CDR3's place on the DNA is in doubt, the DNA is left out and the CDR3 is given as listed by TCRdb.

This rearrangement joins TRBV25-1 to TRBJ2-7; the table assigns TRBD1, which was not confirmed against the DNA. What was sequenced was PBMCs or T cells enriched from blood (not recorded which). The sequence was obtained from a woman between 45 and 60 years old who had been exposed to COVID-19. The CDR3 is CASSTSQDTYEQYF.